This T cell receptor beta chain emerged from a study of early T cells in non-severe SARS-CoV-2 infection. CDR3 length: 15 amino acids. Germline V gene lookup returns CDR1 SGHRS and CDR2 YFSETQ. Trimming took 0 bases from V and 1 from J, leaving 10 bases between them. Each CDR3 protein is one row after TCRdb ran MiXCR on the 5' RACE reads. The profile covers approximately 79,000 distinct CDR3 sequences, with roughly 12% appearing a single time and about 1.1% taken by the ten largest. The clonotype comes from an adult who was a healthcare worker with PCR-confirmed SARS-CoV-2 infection or an uninfected control (not recorded which). The V and J genes are TRBV5-1 and TRBJ1-1; D is perhaps TRBD1 (5 bases). The sequenced material came from whole blood. DNA of the CDR3: TGCGCCAGCAGCTTGGTGGCGACAGAGAACACTGAAGCTTTCTTT. Its protein product is CASSLVATENTEAFF.